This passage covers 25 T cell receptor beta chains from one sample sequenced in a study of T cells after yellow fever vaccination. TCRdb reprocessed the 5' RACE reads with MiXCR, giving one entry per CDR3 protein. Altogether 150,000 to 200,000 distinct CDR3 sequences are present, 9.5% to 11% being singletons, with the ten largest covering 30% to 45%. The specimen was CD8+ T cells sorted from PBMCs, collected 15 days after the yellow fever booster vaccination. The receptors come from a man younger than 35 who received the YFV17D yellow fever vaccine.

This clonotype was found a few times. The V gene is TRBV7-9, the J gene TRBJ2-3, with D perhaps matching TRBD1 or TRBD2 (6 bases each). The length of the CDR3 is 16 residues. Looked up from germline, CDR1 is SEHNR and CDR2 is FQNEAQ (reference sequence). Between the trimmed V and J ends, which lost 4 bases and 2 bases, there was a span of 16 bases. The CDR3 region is CASSYLGGGYTDTQYF. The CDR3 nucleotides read TGTGCCAGCAGCTACCTGGGGGGCGGATACACAGATACGCAGTATTTT.

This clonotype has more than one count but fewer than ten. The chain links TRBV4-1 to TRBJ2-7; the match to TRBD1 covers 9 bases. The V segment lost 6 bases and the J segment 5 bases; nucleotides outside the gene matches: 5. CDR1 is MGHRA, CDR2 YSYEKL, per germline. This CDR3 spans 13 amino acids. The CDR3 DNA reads TGCGCCAGCAGACGGACAGGGGTCCACGAGCAGTACTTC. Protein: CASRRTGVHEQYF.

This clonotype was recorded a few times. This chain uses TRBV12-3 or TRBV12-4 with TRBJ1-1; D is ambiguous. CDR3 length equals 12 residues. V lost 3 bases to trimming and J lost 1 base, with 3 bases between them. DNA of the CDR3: TGTGCCAGCAGTTTTAGGAACACTGAAGCTTTCTTT. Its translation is CASSFRNTEAFF.

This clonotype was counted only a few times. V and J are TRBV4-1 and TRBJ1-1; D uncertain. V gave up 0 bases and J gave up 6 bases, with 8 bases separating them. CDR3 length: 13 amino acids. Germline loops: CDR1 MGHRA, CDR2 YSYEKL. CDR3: CASSQDPQAEAFF. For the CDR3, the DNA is TGCGCCAGCAGCCAAGATCCCCAGGCTGAAGCTTTCTTT.

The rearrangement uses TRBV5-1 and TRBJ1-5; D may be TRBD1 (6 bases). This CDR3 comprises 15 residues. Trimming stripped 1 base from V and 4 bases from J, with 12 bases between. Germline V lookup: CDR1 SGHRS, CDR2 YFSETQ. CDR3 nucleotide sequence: TGCGCCAGCAGCTTGAAGGGGGAAACTAATCAGCCCCAGCATTTT. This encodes CASSLKGETNQPQHF.

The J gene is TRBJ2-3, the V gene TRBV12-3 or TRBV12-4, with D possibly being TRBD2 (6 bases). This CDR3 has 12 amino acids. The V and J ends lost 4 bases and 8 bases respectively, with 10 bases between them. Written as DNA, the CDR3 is TGTGCCAGCAGTTCCGGGACTCTTACGCAGTATTTT. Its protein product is CASSSGTLTQYF.

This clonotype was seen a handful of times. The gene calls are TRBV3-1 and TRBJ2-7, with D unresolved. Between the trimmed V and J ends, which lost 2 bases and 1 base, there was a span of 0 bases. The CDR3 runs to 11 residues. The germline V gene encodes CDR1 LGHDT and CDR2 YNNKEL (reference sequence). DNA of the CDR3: TGTGCCAGCAGCCAATCCTACGAGCAGTACTTC. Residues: CASSQSYEQYF.

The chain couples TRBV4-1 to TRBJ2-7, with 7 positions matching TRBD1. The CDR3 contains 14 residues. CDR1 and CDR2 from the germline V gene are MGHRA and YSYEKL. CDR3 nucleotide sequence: TGCGCCAGAAGCCAGGGGGTGGGGGCCTGGGAGCAGTACGTC. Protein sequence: CARSQGVGAWEQYV.

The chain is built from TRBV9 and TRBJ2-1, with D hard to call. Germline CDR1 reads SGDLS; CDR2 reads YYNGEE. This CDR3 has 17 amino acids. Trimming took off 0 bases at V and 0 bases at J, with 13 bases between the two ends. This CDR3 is CASSVAQAMSSYNEQFF. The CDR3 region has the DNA TGTGCCAGCAGCGTAGCTCAAGCGATGAGCTCCTACAATGAGCAGTTCTTC.

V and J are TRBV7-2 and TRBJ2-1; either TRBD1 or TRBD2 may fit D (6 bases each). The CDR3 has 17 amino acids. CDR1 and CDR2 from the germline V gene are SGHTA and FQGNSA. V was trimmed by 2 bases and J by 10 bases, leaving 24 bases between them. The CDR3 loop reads CASSLNLGGLAGAEQFF. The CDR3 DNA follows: TGTGCCAGCAGCTTAAATTTGGGGGGCCTTGCCGGCGCGGAGCAGTTCTTC. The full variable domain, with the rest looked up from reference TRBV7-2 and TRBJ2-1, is GAGVSQSPSNKVTEKGKDVELRCDPISGHTALYWYRQSLGQGLEFLIYFQGNSAPDKSGLPSDRFSAERTGGSVSTLTIQRTQQEDSAVYLCASSLNLGGLAGAEQFFGPGTRLTVL.

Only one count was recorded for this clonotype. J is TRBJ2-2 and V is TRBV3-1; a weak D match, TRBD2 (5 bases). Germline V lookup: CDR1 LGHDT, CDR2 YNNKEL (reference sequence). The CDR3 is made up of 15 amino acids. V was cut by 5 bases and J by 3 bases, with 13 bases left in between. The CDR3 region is CASSYGVSDTGELFF. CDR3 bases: TGTGCCAGCAGCTACGGGGTTTCCGACACCGGGGAGCTGTTTTTT. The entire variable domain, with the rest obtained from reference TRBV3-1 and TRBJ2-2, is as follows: DTAVSQTPKYLVTQMGNDKSIKCEQNLGHDTMYWYKQDSKKFLKIMFSYNNKELIINETVPNRFSPKSPDKAHLNLHINSLELGDSAVYFCASSYGVSDTGELFFGEGSRLTVL.

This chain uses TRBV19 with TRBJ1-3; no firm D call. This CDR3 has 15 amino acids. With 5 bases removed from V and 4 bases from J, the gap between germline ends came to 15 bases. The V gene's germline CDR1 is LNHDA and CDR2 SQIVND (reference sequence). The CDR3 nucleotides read TGTGCCAGTAGTCTCATCGTCACCGCGGGAAACACCATATATTTT. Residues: CASSLIVTAGNTIYF.

The DNA of the CDR3 is TGTGCCAGCAGCCACACCGGGACTAGCGGGAAATCGAACACCGGGGAGCTGTTTTTT. Translation gives CASSHTGTSGKSNTGELFF. The chain couples TRBV7-9 to TRBJ2-2; TRBD2 matches 13 bases. The J segment lost 0 bases and the V segment lost 5 bases, leaving 9 bases of the junction unmatched. From germline, CDR1 is SEHNR and CDR2 FQNEAQ (reference sequence). The CDR3 spans 19 residues. The whole variable domain, filled in from reference TRBV7-9 and TRBJ2-2, reads DTGVSQNPRHKITKRGQNVTFRCDPISEHNRLYWYRQTLGQGPEFLTYFQNEAQLEKSRLLSDRFSAERPKGSFSTLEIQRTEQGDSAMYLCASSHTGTSGKSNTGELFFGEGSRLTVL.

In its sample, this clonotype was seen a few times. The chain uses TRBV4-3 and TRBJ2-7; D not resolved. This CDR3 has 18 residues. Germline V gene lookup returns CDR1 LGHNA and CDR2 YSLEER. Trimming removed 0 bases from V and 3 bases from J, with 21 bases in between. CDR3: CASSQDYLVELISYEQYF. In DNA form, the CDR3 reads TGCGCCAGCAGCCAAGACTACCTCGTGGAGCTGATTAGCTACGAGCAGTACTTC.

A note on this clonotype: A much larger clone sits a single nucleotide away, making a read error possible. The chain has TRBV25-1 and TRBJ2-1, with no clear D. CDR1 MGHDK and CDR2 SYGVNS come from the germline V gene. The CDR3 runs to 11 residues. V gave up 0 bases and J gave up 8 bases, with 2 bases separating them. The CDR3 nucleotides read TGTGCCAGCAGTGAATATCATGAGCAGTTCTTC. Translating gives CASSEYHEQFF. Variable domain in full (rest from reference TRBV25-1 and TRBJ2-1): EADIYQTPRYLVIGTGKKITLECSQTMGHDKMYWYQQDPGMELHLIHYSYGVNSTEKGDLSSESTVSRIRTEHFPLTLESARPSHTSQYLCASSEYHEQFFGPGTRLTVL.

DNA of the CDR3: TGTGCCAGCAGAGCGGGGACAGGGGGTTACACTGAAGCTTTCTTT. It specifies CASRAGTGGYTEAFF. This chain connects TRBV27 to TRBJ1-1; 11 bases are a match to TRBD1. Germline V gene sequence: CDR1 MNHEY, CDR2 SMNVEV (reference sequence). V shed 6 bases, J shed 3 bases, and the junction held 6 bases outside the gene matches. The CDR3 runs 15 residues.

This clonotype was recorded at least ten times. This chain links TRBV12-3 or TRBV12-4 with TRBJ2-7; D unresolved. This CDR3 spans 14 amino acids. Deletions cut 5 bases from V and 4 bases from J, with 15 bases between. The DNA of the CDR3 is TGTGCCAGCAGTCCCAAGGATATCGGTTACGAGCAGTACTTC. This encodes CASSPKDIGYEQYF.

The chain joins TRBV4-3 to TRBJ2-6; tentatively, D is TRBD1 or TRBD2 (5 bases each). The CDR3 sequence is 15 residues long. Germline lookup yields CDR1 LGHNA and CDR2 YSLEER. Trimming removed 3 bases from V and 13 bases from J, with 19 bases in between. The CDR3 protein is CASSQAKRDPSVLTF. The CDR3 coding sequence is TGCGCCAGCAGCCAGGCGAAACGGGACCCGTCTGTCCTGACTTTC.

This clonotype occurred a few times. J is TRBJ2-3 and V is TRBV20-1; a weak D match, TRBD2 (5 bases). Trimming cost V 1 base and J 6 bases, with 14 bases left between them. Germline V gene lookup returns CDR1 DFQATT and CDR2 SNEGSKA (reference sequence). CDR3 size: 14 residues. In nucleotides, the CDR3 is TGCAGTGCTAGAGCATCGGGGATCGGGGATACGCAGTATTTT. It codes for CSARASGIGDTQYF.

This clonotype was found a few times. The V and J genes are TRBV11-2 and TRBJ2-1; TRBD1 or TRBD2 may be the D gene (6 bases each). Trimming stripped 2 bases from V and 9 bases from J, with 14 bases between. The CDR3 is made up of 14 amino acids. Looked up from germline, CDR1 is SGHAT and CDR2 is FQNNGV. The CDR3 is CASSLTSRGGEQFF. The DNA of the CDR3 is TGTGCCAGCAGCTTAACTAGCAGGGGCGGTGAGCAGTTCTTC.

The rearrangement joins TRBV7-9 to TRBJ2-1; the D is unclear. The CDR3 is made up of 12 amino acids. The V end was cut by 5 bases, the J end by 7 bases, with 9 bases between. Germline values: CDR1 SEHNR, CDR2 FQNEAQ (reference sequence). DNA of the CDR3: TGTGCCAGCAGCAAGGCGGCGAATGAGCAGTTCTTC. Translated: CASSKAANEQFF.

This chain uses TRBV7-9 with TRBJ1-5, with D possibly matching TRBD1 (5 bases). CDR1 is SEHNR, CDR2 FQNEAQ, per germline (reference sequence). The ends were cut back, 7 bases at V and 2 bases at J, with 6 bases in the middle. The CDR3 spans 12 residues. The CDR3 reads CASTRGNQPQHF. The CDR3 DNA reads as TGTGCCAGCACCAGGGGCAATCAGCCCCAGCATTTT.

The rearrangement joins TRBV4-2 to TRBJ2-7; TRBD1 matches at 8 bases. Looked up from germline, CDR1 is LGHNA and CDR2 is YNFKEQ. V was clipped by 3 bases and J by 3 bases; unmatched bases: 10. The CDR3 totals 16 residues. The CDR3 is CASSHGQGEISYEQYF. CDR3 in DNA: TGTGCCAGCAGCCATGGACAGGGAGAAATTAGCTACGAGCAGTACTTC.

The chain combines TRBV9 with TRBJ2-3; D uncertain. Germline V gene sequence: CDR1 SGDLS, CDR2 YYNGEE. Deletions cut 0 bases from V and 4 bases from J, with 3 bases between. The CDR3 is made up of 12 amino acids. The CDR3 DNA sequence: TGTGCCAGCAGCGTAGCCTCAGATACGCAGTATTTT. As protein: CASSVASDTQYF.

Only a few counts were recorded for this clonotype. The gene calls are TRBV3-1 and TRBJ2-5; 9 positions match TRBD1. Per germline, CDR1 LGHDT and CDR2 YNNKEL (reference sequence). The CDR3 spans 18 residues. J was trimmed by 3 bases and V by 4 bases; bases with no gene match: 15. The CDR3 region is CASSPLKGQGTGKETQYF. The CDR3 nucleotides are TGTGCCAGCAGCCCCCTTAAAGGACAGGGGACCGGTAAAGAGACCCAGTACTTC.